Listed below are T cell receptor beta chains from one sample, sequenced in a study of metastatic and nonmetastatic thyroid tumors. TCRdb redid the clone calls on the PCR reads using MiXCR. The repertoire holds roughly 25,000 clones, roughly 13% seen once, with over 11% in the top ten. Material for sequencing was blood. These receptors all come from a female donor with papillary thyroid cancer or a benign thyroid nodule (not recorded which). Some clones in this sample may be carry-over from other donors' samples. CDR3s include the opening cysteine and the closing phenylalanine or tryptophan. A D gene is named only where the DNA matches it firmly. Expanded clones are given a class, and other clones once, few, many or no size at all.

j_call clone_size v_call d_call cdr3_aa cdr3_nt
TRBJ2-5 many TRBV20-1 . CSAVSETQYF TGCAGTGCTGTCTCGGAGACCCAGTACTTC
TRBJ2-7 few TRBV28 TRBD2 CASGRSVREQYF TGTGCCTCCGGGAGGTCGGTAAGGGAGCAGTACTTC
TRBJ2-7 . TRBV30 . CAWKRAYEQYF TGTGCCTGGAAACGTGCTTACGAGCAGTACTTC
TRBJ2-1 . TRBV11-1 TRBD2 CASRSTLKASGNNEQFF TGTGCCAGCAGATCCACGTTAAAGGCTAGCGGGAACAATGAGCAGTTCTTC
TRBJ2-5 many TRBV18 . CASSPVPGETQYF TGTGCCAGCTCACCAGTGCCGGGCGAGACCCAGTACTTC
TRBJ1-3 many TRBV28 . CASSSGAFGNTIYF TGTGCCAGCAGTTCGGGGGCATTTGGAAACACCATATATTTT
TRBJ1-1 . TRBV28 . CASIFQEPRANEAFF TGTGCCAGCATTTTCCAGGAACCCAGGGCTAACGAAGCTTTCTTT
TRBJ2-7 . TRBV11-1 TRBD1 CASSSPSGTVELEQYF TGTGCCAGCAGCTCACCCTCCGGGACAGTGGAGCTCGAGCAGTACTTC
TRBJ1-3 medium-sized TRBV3-1 . CASSPEQAGNTIYF TGTGCCAGCAGCCCCGAGCAGGCGGGAAACACCATATATTTT
TRBJ1-4 many TRBV4-2 . CASSQAVGETNEKLFF TGTGCCAGCAGCCAAGCAGTAGGGGAAACTAATGAAAAACTGTTTTTT
TRBJ2-3 many TRBV20-1 TRBD2 CSATGHWTSGSTDTQYF TGCAGTGCTACTGGGCATTGGACTAGCGGGAGCACAGATACGCAGTATTTT
TRBJ2-1 many TRBV13 . CASSPPQWSSYNEQFF TGTGCCAGCAGCCCCCCGCAGTGGTCCTCCTACAATGAGCAGTTCTTC
TRBJ1-1 many TRBV7-9 . CASSDQMNTEAFF TGTGCCAGCAGCGACCAGATGAACACTGAAGCTTTCTTT
TRBJ1-1 many TRBV20-1 . CSASSGTGTEAFF TGCAGTGCTAGTTCGGGTACGGGTACTGAAGCTTTCTTT
TRBJ2-7 few TRBV20-1 TRBD2 CSARDRSGSLYEQYF TGCAGTGCTAGAGATAGGAGCGGGAGCCTCTACGAGCAGTACTTC
TRBJ2-3 . TRBV12-3/TRBV12-4 TRBD2 CASSFTSGTDTQYF TGTGCCAGCAGCTTCACTAGCGGCACAGATACGCAGTATTTT
TRBJ2-1 many TRBV2 . CASSLVEQFF TGTGCCAGCAGTTTGGTTGAGCAGTTCTTC
TRBJ2-2 many TRBV7-9 . CASARDQANTGELFF TGTGCCAGCGCGAGGGACCAGGCGAACACCGGGGAGCTGTTTTTT
TRBJ2-5 . TRBV15 . CATSGAGTGGETQYF TGTGCCACCAGCGGCGCTGGGACCGGTGGGGAGACCCAGTACTTC
TRBJ1-1 many TRBV15 . CATSKLNTEAFF TGTGCCACCAGCAAACTGAACACTGAAGCTTTCTTT
TRBJ2-7 medium-sized TRBV6-1 . CASRNLVYEQYF TGTGCCAGCAGGAACCTAGTCTACGAGCAGTACTTC